The source of this TCR beta chain is a study of T cells in localized non-small cell lung cancer (dated by TCRdb to about 2020). About the full investigation: The study analyzed T cell repertoires of hundreds of early-stage NSCLC patients, comparing tumors and uninvolved tumor-adjacent lungs. The cohort was made up of 200 to 250 treatment-naive NSCLC patients whose localized lung tumors had been resected. The mean age of the NSCLC patients was 60 to 85 years, with 120 to 150 men and around 100 women. Beyond this particular receptor, the publication reports: Longer overall survival was associated with higher blood T cell density, whereas shorter survival was associated with higher adjacent-lung clonality. Because multi-region sequencing of the tumors was not done, intratumor heterogeneity could not be ruled out. Because the study design was exploratory, TCR variables were selected using unadjusted p-values without false-discovery rate correction. A median of 57 of the top 100 tumor clones turned up in the paired uninvolved adjacent lung, and about 28 of those clones also ranked among the top 100 of that same adjacent lung. Uninvolved tumor-adjacent lung showed the highest T cell clonality, higher than tumor, which suggests more focused antigenic responses in the uninvolved tumor-adjacent lung.

The CDR3, cysteine through phenylalanine, is 15 amino acids long. The sequence is cut down to CDR3 DNA, 45 bases in frame from base 1. Trimming removed 7 bases from V and 1 base from J; the gene matches leave 9 bases unexplained. The germline V gene (reference sequence) supplies CDR1 LNHDA and CDR2 SQIVND. TCR beta CDR3 regions were sequenced from DNA using the immunoSEQ Assay. As for the authors' bioinformatics: T cell density was computed as TCR beta template counts normalized to usable DNA estimated by amplifying housekeeping genes. Richness was estimated with the preseqR package, extrapolating to 400,000 templates for PBMC samples and 120,000 templates for tissue samples. Clonality was taken to be one minus Pielou's evenness. Tissue-enriched TCRs were identified through differential abundance testing performed on productive amino-acid clonotypes, with a minimum total count of 5 and an alpha of 0.1. Repertoire overlap between compartments was quantified with the Jaccard Index and Morisita Overlap Index. TCR beta CDR3s were clustered by GLIPH together with public tetramer-defined viral CDR3s, and at least three viral sequences plus V-gene enrichment were required for viral motifs. TCRdb took over this immuneACCESS table, retaining in-frame rearrangements with V and J assigned. Such tables are incomplete; in checked studies, under half of the missing clones stem from an unresolved V gene, and the remainder is unexplained. That table furnishes V, J and clone size, whereas the DNA furnished D and trimming. In all, the sample holds about 24,000 clones, and around 87% of those were seen once. Together, the top ten hold 6.1% of the sample.

At diagnosis, tumor, uninvolved tumor-adjacent lung and peripheral blood were collected and then preserved as a mix of FFPE and fresh-frozen material. Blood samples were analyzed as peripheral blood mononuclear cells for TCR repertoire profiling. The table lists this clone with a few counts. The antigen it recognizes is unknown. Base quality data are lacking; no much larger clone is found one base away. Sequencing was performed on PBMCs, taken before any cancer treatment. The clonotype originates from a man aged 35 to 69 with stage II lung adenocarcinoma. The rearranged chain carries TRBV19 and TRBJ1-1, and 7 bases in between align with TRBD1. For the CDR3, the sequence is CASKMAGGGNTEAFF. The sequence in DNA is TGTGCCAGTAAGATGGCAGGGGGAGGGAACACTGAAGCTTTCTTT.